This T cell receptor beta chain was recorded in a study of cytomegalovirus exposure and HLA in healthy donors (dated by TCRdb to the late 2010s). Concerning the study at large: An earlier analysis of roughly 610 of the donors reported 276 Gb of sequence data and around 110 million unique TCR beta sequences obtained from about 179 million T cells. An early release that covered about 600 HLA-typed donors contained approximately 300 gigabases of sequencing data and some 87 million unique TCR sequences. Of the approximately 400 genotyped donors, 65% to 90% were placed in the genetic ancestry cluster associated with self-reported Caucasian donors. The study aimed to test whether signatures of past pathogen exposure could be identified by cataloging public T cell receptors. Using immunosequencing, the study profiled T cell repertoires from about 610 subjects and related those repertoires to cytomegalovirus serostatus. Besides the first cohort of more than 650 subjects, a separate validation cohort made up of 120 different subjects was used. To predict cytomegalovirus infection status, the study brought together high-throughput TCR immunosequencing, statistical association of individual TCRs with disease status, and machine learning. A later analysis re-examined previously published TCR beta repertoires from 600 to 700 donors and added high-resolution HLA genotyping to investigate patterns of TCR occurrence. Rather than using new phenotypic data, the later analysis identified candidate immune exposures from TCR beta sequences and from how often those sequences occurred across donors. To decide whether each TCR beta V gene segment behaved as functional or pseudogenic, an earlier analysis of some 540 of the donors relied on high-throughput TCR beta sequencing. Donor age, sex, ethnicity and CMV serostatus were compiled alongside the repertoire data. A later genetic analysis used genome-wide SNP genotypes for about 60% of the roughly 700 donors, treating that subset as a discovery cohort. Every discovery cohort repertoire had been produced on one sequencing platform. HLA typing included class I and class II loci at four-digit resolution. Typing coverage differed by locus: A, B, C, DRB1 and DQB1 were typed in about 620-640 donors, DQA1 in 500 to 550, DPA1 in roughly 590, and DPB1 in just under 490. Because of strong linkage in the cohort, a few DR-DQ haplotypes were treated as single units for association and clustering. Across approximately 400 genotyped donors of the cohort, an average of 235,054 unique TCR beta nucleotide sequences per donor were sequenced, and around 20% of those sequences were non-productive. General findings and caveats noted by the study authors: V-gene and J-gene trimming of TCR beta chains was associated with a missense DCLRE1C variant in a later genetic analysis, and the association was replicated in an independent cohort. This cohort had only TCR beta chains sequenced, and the lack of alpha or paired-chain data limited which features could be detected. A further reported finding was that TCR beta sequences accurately predicted the HLA-A and HLA-B alleles for most subjects in the first cohort. Immune exposure information for the cohort was limited to CMV serostatus. A later analysis reported that several top co-occurrence clusters appeared linked to parvovirus B19, influenza, CMV and Epstein-Barr virus. The authors suggested that the approach could potentially be generalized to other disease states and immunological phenotypes. In a later analysis, most CMV-associated TCR beta chains were found to appear HLA-restricted, with HLA associations seemingly driven largely by CMV exposure. Compared with equally common non-associated chains, HLA-associated TCR beta chains in a later analysis were more clonally expanded and had lower generation probabilities. In a later analysis, TCR association rates were found to vary across HLA loci, with the most associated TCRs seen for DRB1 alleles and the fewest for HLA-C alleles. In vitro tests confirmed that a few of the cytomegalovirus-associated TCR beta chains recognize cytomegalovirus antigens. Linkage disequilibrium might explain the correlated functional status among segregating V segments, but an unknown experimental factor could not be ruled out. The earlier analysis of fewer than 750 of the donors excluded 15 to 20 rarely observed V segments, including chromosome 9 orphons, because counts were too low. Because the 87-base-pair reads could not distinguish some IMGT-functional V segments, including TRBV6-2 and TRBV6-3, those segments were excluded. A total of roughly 160 TCR beta chains were listed by the study as associated with cytomegalovirus. In both the original and validation cohorts, the classifier was reported to diagnose cytomegalovirus status with high specificity and sensitivity. Because HLA typing was unavailable for some donors at each locus, only the typed subset was used in association tests. In an earlier analysis of 500 to 650 of the donors, most TCR beta V segments appeared in productive rearrangements about 87% or about 30% of the time, broadly matching IMGT annotations. Sequencing depth was assumed to be roughly uniform across donors in the presence/absence analyses, though that assumption may not hold. Assigning TCR associations to individual alleles was difficult when HLA alleles, especially DR and DQ, strongly co-occurred. In a later genetic analysis, fewer N-insertions in productive TCRs were reported among donors in an Asian-associated ancestry cluster than the roughly 700-donor mean. At a false discovery rate of 0.05, a later analysis linked some 17,000 TCR beta sequences to specific HLA alleles. A cluster of highly shared sequence variants was judged likely to represent a technical artifact of the sequencing pipeline. Across donors, most TCR sequences were observed very rarely, whereas some public TCRs were present in many individuals.

Library prep was done by the immunoSEQ multiplex PCR assay. The multiplex PCR relied on a mix of 60 forward primers for TCR Vbeta segments and 13 reverse primers for TCR Jbeta segments. The CDR3 region of rearranged TCR beta genes was amplified from genomic DNA by a multiplex PCR assay. The Illumina HiSeq System was used to sequence the amplified TCR beta libraries as 87-base-pair reads. In the original analysis: In a later analysis, tens of millions of unique TCR beta chains were counted across the 500 to 700 repertoires, and around 10 million of these chains were shared by at least two donors. Raw reads were error-corrected and collapsed into unique sequences with a nearest-neighbor algorithm that merged closely related sequences to remove PCR and sequencing errors. V, D and J gene segments were assigned by aligning CDR3 sequences to IMGT reference sequences. For a sequence to be retained, a match of at least six nucleotides to both a V gene segment and a J gene segment was required. Rearrangements were called productive when the CDR3 lacked stop codons and stayed in frame with V and J; all others were non-productive. CDR3 was defined by IMGT convention, running from the second conserved V-encoded cysteine to the conserved J-encoded phenylalanine. In an earlier analysis of 500 to 650 of the donors, sequences lacking an unambiguous match to a single V gene segment were excluded. In an earlier analysis of several hundred of the donors, a V segment was called functional when productive rearrangements were above 56.7%, and segregating when the standard deviation between donors exceeded 5%. A statistical classification framework was built for diagnosing cytomegalovirus status from the catalog of TCR beta chain sequences. V and J gene assignment, in a later analysis, came from comparing TCR nucleotide sequences with IMGT/GENE-DB human TR gene sequences. The TCRdist pipeline was used in a later analysis to assign CDR3 sequences and most-parsimonious VDJ recombination scenarios. A later analysis defined each TCR beta chain by its CDR3 amino acid sequence plus V-gene family, and excluded reads lacking a unique V-gene family. As a way to deal with suspected cross-contamination and a sequencing artifact, a later analysis dropped approximately 590 nucleotide sequences that were highly shared and had low generation probability. In a later analysis, a clonal expansion index was calculated for each public chain from normalized within-repertoire ranks of inferred template counts. In a later analysis, generation probabilities were computed with a VDJ recombination model fitted to out-of-frame rearrangements, and the resulting probabilities were checked against IGoR. In a later analysis, TCR-TCR, TCR-HLA and TCR-CMV co-occurrence was scored with hypergeometric tests, and a repertoire-size bias correction was applied to TCR pairs. In a later analysis, false discovery rates were estimated by permuting HLA or CMV assignments 20 times. In a later analysis, co-occurring TCRs were grouped with DBSCAN, and TCRdist sequence similarity was added when clustering was performed within HLA-allele-positive subsets. Repertoires with fewer than 30,000 or more than 120,000 public chains were left out of co-occurrence clustering, as were about five repertoires with anomalous nucleotide sharing. TCRdb re-hosts the immuneACCESS table, in-frame sequences only. Its copies lack some clones; in the studies checked, an unresolved V gene accounts for under half of them, and the cause for the rest is not known. Clonal size and the V and J genes are those of that table, whereas D and trimming came from the DNA. The sample table records approximately 190,000 clones; about 83% of these occur just once. Approximately 6% of the sample is held by the ten biggest clonotypes.

With respect to this clone: There is no known antigen for this receptor. There are no base qualities to consult, and no much larger clone falls within one base.

The cohort was made up of about 610 healthy bone marrow donors. Cohort members were all nominally healthy when sampled, although unrecorded immune exposures were likely present. The donor was CMV seropositive and was included in the group of 250 to 300 seropositive cohort members. Every donor gave a peripheral blood sample, and the peripheral blood mononuclear cells from that sample were used for TCR beta sequencing. Genomic DNA extraction from the blood cell samples was performed with the Qiagen DNeasy Blood Extraction Kit. The germline V gene sets CDR1 to SGDLS and CDR2 to YYNGEE. V sheds 4 bases and J sheds 2 bases, leaving 15 bases between their ends. The CDR3 spans 15 residues, from the cysteine through the phenylalanine. Only CDR3 DNA remains: 45 bases, in frame from the first base.

The chain uses TRBV9 and TRBJ1-2; TRBD1 is a possible D gene, resting on 5 matching bases. The receptor was derived from a woman aged 25-40 years in good health and CMV-seropositive. What was sequenced was PBMCs. CDR3 sequence: CASSPAAGMNYGYTF. The DNA sequence is TGTGCCAGCAGCCCGGCGGCAGGGATGAACTATGGCTACACCTTC.